Listed below are T cell receptor beta chains from one sample, sequenced in a study of blood T cell repertoires in COVID-19. TCRdb's copy holds only in-frame clones and misses some; the assay was immunoSEQ multiplex PCR. This table holds 150,000 to 200,000 clones, roughly 80% found once. The sequenced material came from peripheral blood. The receptors were sampled from a woman aged 70-85 years with COVID-19, enrolled during active disease. Both conserved end residues are trimmed from each CDR3. Each record gives: V gene, clone size, CDR3 protein. Clone size is not always given. Where it is, it says once, few, many or a class for expanded clones.

TRBV10-3 | once | AIRAEVGELF
TRBV5-6 | few | ASSLGLAGNTGELF
TRBV5-1 | few | ASSWGGDRAYGYT
TRBV7-9 | - | ASSPGQGVDEQY
TRBV27 | few | ASQSGQGWGEQF
TRBV5-4 | - | ASSTWTALSYEQY
TRBV7-9 | - | ASCQGALNTEAF
TRBV18 | - | ASSPGQGWEEQY
TRBV28 | - | ASRGALSGYT
TRBV19 | - | ASSIDRAGSENIQY
TRBV24-1 | few | ATSDGALVRQF
TRBV7-2 | - | ASSKRIAGDNEQF
TRBV28 | - | ASSLLTSGTTDTQY
TRBV3-1/TRBV3-2 | few | ASSRTQNTEAF
TRBV6-2/TRBV6-3 | - | ASSRTRSSFLHNEQF
TRBV7-9 | - | ASSALRGVESGANVLT
TRBV10-3 | - | AIRAVLVINEQF
TRBV7-8 | - | ASSSDRGLGNTEAF
TRBV6-4 | - | ASSTSGSTGELF
TRBV27 | once | ASSLYRYSYEQY
TRBV2 | - | ASTGNSNQPQH
TRBV28 | - | ASSRTRDSSKNEQF
TRBV9 | - | ASSARALRKYNEQF
TRBV6-5 | once | ASGSGNTGELF
TRBV19 | - | ASSIGTGMGPAGNTIY
TRBV5-5 | - | ASSFGLLGSYEQY
TRBV7-2 | - | ASSLQDGQNIQY
TRBV12-3/TRBV12-4 | - | ASSIQVEAF
TRBV28 | - | ASRTALYYGYT
TRBV7-2 | once | ASSFGSGIGNQPQH
TRBV7-6 | - | ASSLGSGGYEQY
TRBV5-1 | - | ASSSSVAGDLRQF
TRBV29-1 | - | SVVESGAVGETQY
TRBV27 | - | ASRTIRRDPESLSYNEQF
TRBV20-1 | - | SARQRREQF
TRBV30 | once | AWRIAGTTNQPQH
TRBV18 | - | ASSITGQGDEQF
TRBV6-5 | - | ASSYRDPGNSPLH
TRBV5-4 | - | ASSGLQGNYGYT
TRBV27 | - | ASTRWSGAEQF
TRBV7-2 | - | ASSLAVTGGKSNEQF
TRBV5-1 | - | ASRVTPVGGYEQY
TRBV19 | - | ASSIGRETQY
TRBV18 | - | ASSPLTGVGF
TRBV15 | - | ATSENRGRTTNEKLF
TRBV18 | - | ASSPDRGLHQPQH
TRBV28 | - | ASRPPGQGYEQY
TRBV19 | - | ASSVGTGSGLYSNQPQH
TRBV7-9 | - | ASSFRQTDTQY